This T cell receptor beta chain was captured by sequencing in a study of T cell responses to AZD1222 COVID-19 vaccine. TCRdb keeps only in-frame clones here, not all; method: immunoSEQ multiplex PCR. The table includes 110,000 or so clones, about 90% detected once. Deletions cut 8 bases from V and 6 bases from J, with 10 bases between. This CDR3 is 12 amino acids long. CDR1 and CDR2 from the germline V gene are KGHDR and SFDVKD. The chain joins TRBV24-1 to TRBJ2-1; no reliable D call. The receptor was derived from an adult in good health. The sequencing used peripheral blood, collected on day 0 of AZD1222 vaccination. The CDR3 bases are TGTGCCACCACTTCCGACCGCAATGAGCAGTTCTTC. Translation: CATTSDRNEQFF.